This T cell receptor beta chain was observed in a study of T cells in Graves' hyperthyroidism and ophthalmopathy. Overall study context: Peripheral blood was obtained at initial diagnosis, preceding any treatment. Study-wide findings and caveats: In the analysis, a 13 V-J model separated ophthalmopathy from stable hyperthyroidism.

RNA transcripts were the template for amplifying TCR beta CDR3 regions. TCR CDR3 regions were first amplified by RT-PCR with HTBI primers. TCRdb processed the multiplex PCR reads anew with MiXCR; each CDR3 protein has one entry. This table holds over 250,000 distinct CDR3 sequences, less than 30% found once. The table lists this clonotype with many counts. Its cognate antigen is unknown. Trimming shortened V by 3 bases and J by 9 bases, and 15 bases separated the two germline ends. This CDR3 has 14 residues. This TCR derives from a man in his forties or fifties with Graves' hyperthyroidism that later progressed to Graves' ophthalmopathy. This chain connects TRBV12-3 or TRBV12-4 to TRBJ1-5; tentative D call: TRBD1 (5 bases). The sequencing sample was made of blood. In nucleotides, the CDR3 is TGTGCCAGCAGTTTTGGAGGGGACCCCGTGCCCCAGCATTTT. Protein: CASSFGGDPVPQHF.